The sequence of this T cell receptor (beta chain) was determined in a study of T cells after yellow fever vaccination. TCRdb itself ran the 5' RACE reads through MiXCR, one entry per CDR3 protein. The table shows under 600,000 distinct CDR3 sequences, with approximately 13% occurring only once. From germline, CDR1 is LGHNA and CDR2 YSLEER. The CDR3 runs 14 residues. V was pared by 5 bases and J by 4 bases, with 14 bases between. The gene calls are TRBV4-3 and TRBJ2-5; no clear D. The TCR comes from a man aged 30-40 years who received the YFV17D yellow fever vaccine. The sample was PBMCs, taken on the day of the yellow fever booster vaccination. The CDR3 spells CASSTTRFVETQYF. CDR3 sequence (DNA): TGCGCCAGCAGCACCACCCGGTTCGTAGAGACCCAGTACTTC.